A single sample gave rise to the 30 T cell receptor beta chains below, sequenced in a study of cytomegalovirus exposure and HLA in healthy donors. Amplification used 60 Vbeta primers and 13 Jbeta primers. The data were produced by immunoSEQ multiplex PCR, yet TCRdb's version contains in-frame clones alone and is incomplete. The data hold about 180,000 clones, with around 80% observed a single time. The sample taken for sequencing was PBMCs. Source of these receptors: a woman aged 30 to 39 in good health and CMV-seronegative.

V and J are TRBV2 and TRBJ2-5; TRBD2 might be the D (5 bases). CDR3 size: 11 residues. Trimming stripped 7 bases from V and 5 bases from J, with 8 bases between. Germline lookup yields CDR1 SNHLY and CDR2 FYNNEI. CDR3 nucleotides: TGTGCCAGCACCGGGGTGGAGACCCAGTACTTC. Amino acids: CASTGVETQYF.

The table lists this clone with a few counts. This chain connects TRBV19 to TRBJ1-1, with D possibly being TRBD1 (5 bases). CDR1 and CDR2 from the germline V gene are LNHDA and SQIVND (reference sequence). Trimming cost V 5 bases and J 3 bases, with 13 bases left between them. The CDR3 totals 14 residues. CDR3 protein: CASSPSGGYTEAFF. The CDR3 nucleotides are TGTGCCAGTAGTCCGTCCGGGGGGTACACTGAAGCTTTCTTT.

The rearrangement uses TRBV6-4 and TRBJ2-3; 8 bases match TRBD1. Germline V gene sequence: CDR1 MRHNA, CDR2 SNTAGT. V trimming: 4 bases; J trimming: 2 bases; junction bases outside the gene matches: 5. The CDR3 totals 15 residues. In nucleotides, the CDR3 is TGTGCCAGCAGTGGAGGACAGGGCCCCACAGATACGCAGTATTTT. Protein: CASSGGQGPTDTQYF.

The chain carries TRBV9 and TRBJ1-4; TRBD1 agrees at 8 bases. The germline V gene has CDR1 SGDLS and CDR2 YYNGEE. Losses at the gene ends were 4 bases for V and 5 bases for J; bases not matched to a gene: 10. The CDR3 covers 16 residues. DNA for the CDR3: TGTGCCAGCAGCCCTAGATTGGACAGGGAAAATGAAAAACTGTTTTTT. This gives the protein CASSPRLDRENEKLFF.

V usage is TRBV5-1 and J usage is TRBJ2-3; 7 bases are shared with TRBD1. CDR3 size: 17 residues. Unmatched junction bases numbered 7, after V lost 0 bases and J lost 0 bases. CDR1 is SGHRS and CDR2 is YFSETQ in the germline V gene. CDR3 nucleotide sequence: TGCGCCAGCAGCTTGGACCCAGGGGGTCCTAGCACAGATACGCAGTATTTT. Amino acid sequence: CASSLDPGGPSTDTQYF.

This chain uses TRBV6-1 with TRBJ2-7, with 8 bases fitting TRBD1. Per the germline V gene, CDR1 is MNHNS and CDR2 is SASEGT. The CDR3 is 16 residues long. The V and J ends lost 1 base and 3 bases, in that order; junction bases with no gene match: 8. The CDR3 region is CASSEVLDRGFYEQYF. CDR3 sequence (DNA): TGTGCCAGCAGTGAAGTTTTAGACAGGGGATTCTACGAGCAGTACTTC.

The chain recombines TRBV6-1 with TRBJ1-1, with D perhaps matching TRBD1 (5 bases). The CDR3 is 15 residues long. Trimming removed 8 bases from V and 1 base from J, with 17 bases in between. Germline lookup yields CDR1 MNHNS and CDR2 SASEGT. CDR3 sequence (DNA): TGTGCCAGCCTGGTGGTTGGAGGGACGAACACTGAAGCTTTCTTT. Its protein is CASLVVGGTNTEAFF.

V gene TRBV4-1 combines with J gene TRBJ2-3; D remains unclear. This CDR3 has 14 amino acids. V gave up 1 base and J gave up 6 bases, with 11 bases separating them. Germline CDR1 MGHRA, CDR2 YSYEKL. In DNA, the CDR3 is TGCGCCAGCAGCCAAGTCTCCCCTGAGGATACGCAGTATTTT. Protein product: CASSQVSPEDTQYF.

This clone was seen more than once but under ten times. The genes are TRBV6-6 and TRBJ1-5; 7 bases match TRBD1. This CDR3 region has 15 residues. Unmatched junction bases numbered 2, after V lost 0 bases and J lost 3 bases. The germline gives CDR1 MNHNY, CDR2 SVGAGI (reference sequence). For the CDR3, the DNA is TGTGCCAGCAGTTACTCGGGACAGCACAATCAGCCCCAGCATTTT. This codes for CASSYSGQHNQPQHF.

The chain uses TRBV6-1 and TRBJ1-4; TRBD1 matches at 8 bases. Unmatched junction bases numbered 10, after V lost 4 bases and J lost 3 bases. The germline CDR1 and CDR2 sequences are MNHNS and SASEGT. This CDR3 contains 17 residues. CDR3 nucleotides: TGTGCCAGCAGTGCGCGCCGCCAGGGGGCAGCTAATGAAAAACTGTTTTTT. This gives the protein CASSARRQGAANEKLFF.

V and J are TRBV7-9 and TRBJ1-3; D unclear. Germline CDR1 and CDR2: SEHNR and FQNEAQ (reference sequence). This CDR3 contains 13 residues. V was pared by 2 bases and J by 3 bases, with 5 bases between. CDR3 nucleotides: TGTGCCAGCAGCTTACGGGGTGGAAACACCATATATTTT. Residues: CASSLRGGNTIYF. Full variable domain (outside the CDR3, taken from reference TRBV7-9 and TRBJ1-3): DTGVSQNPRHKITKRGQNVTFRCDPISEHNRLYWYRQTLGQGPEFLTYFQNEAQLEKSRLLSDRFSAERPKGSFSTLEIQRTEQGDSAMYLCASSLRGGNTIYFGEGSWLTVV.

CDR3: CASSPREVGSLKPQHF. The CDR3 nucleotides are TGTGCCAGCTCACCACGGGAGGTAGGGTCTTTGAAGCCCCAGCATTTT. This chain joins TRBV18 and TRBJ1-5, with unresolved D. The CDR3 loop spans 16 amino acids. Germline V gene data show CDR1 as KGHSH and CDR2 as LQKENI. V lost 1 base to trimming and J lost 8 bases, with 18 bases between them.

This clone was detected once. The chain combines TRBV10-3 with TRBJ1-1, with a possible D match to TRBD1 (6 bases). The germline V gene encodes CDR1 ENHRY and CDR2 SYGVKD. Trimming removed 4 bases from V and 1 base from J, with 10 bases in between. This CDR3 is 14 amino acids long. The CDR3 spells CAISAQQGNTEAFF. For the CDR3, the DNA is TGTGCCATCAGTGCCCAACAGGGGAACACTGAAGCTTTCTTT.

J is TRBJ2-3 and V is TRBV5-4; 9 bases align to TRBD2. Germline V gene data show CDR1 as SGHNT and CDR2 as YYREEE (reference sequence). This CDR3 has 18 residues. With V trimmed by 0 bases and J by 0 bases, 8 bases remained unmatched. CDR3 region: CASSLGAGGRTSTDTQYF. For the CDR3, the DNA is TGTGCCAGCAGCTTGGGAGCGGGGGGCCGTACTAGCACAGATACGCAGTATTTT. Full variable domain (outside the CDR3, taken from reference TRBV5-4 and TRBJ2-3): ETGVTQSPTHLIKTRGQQVTLRCSSQSGHNTVSWYQQALGQGPQFIFQYYREEENGRGNFPPRFSGLQFPNYSSELNVNALELDDSALYLCASSLGAGGRTSTDTQYFGPGTRLTVL.

The rearrangement links TRBV15 to TRBJ2-7; TRBD1 matches at 8 bases. This CDR3 comprises 15 residues. J gave up 8 bases and V 2 bases, and 11 bases lay outside the gene matches. The V gene's germline CDR1 is LNHNV and CDR2 YYDKDF (reference sequence). For the CDR3, the DNA is TGTGCCACCAGCAGACAGGGGGGACAGGCCAACCAGCAGTACTTC. Translating gives CATSRQGGQANQQYF.

The V gene is TRBV20-1, the J gene TRBJ2-1; D perhaps matches TRBD1 (6 bases). The V gene's germline CDR1 is DFQATT and CDR2 SNEGSKA (reference sequence). With 0 bases removed from V and 14 bases from J, the gap between germline ends came to 11 bases. CDR3 length: 11 residues. CDR3: CSARDPQGKFF. The CDR3 nucleotides are TGCAGTGCTAGAGACCCCCAGGGGAAGTTCTTC.

This sequence joins TRBV5-1 and TRBJ2-2; 11 bases are a match to TRBD1. Per the germline V gene, CDR1 is SGHRS and CDR2 is YFSETQ. The CDR3 runs to 15 residues. V lost 4 bases to trimming and J lost 6 bases; unmatched junction nucleotides: 5. As DNA, the CDR3 is TGCGCCAGCAGCGGACAGGGGGCGAAATCCGGGGAGCTGTTTTTT. Its translation is CASSGQGAKSGELFF.

This clone turned up a few times. The V and J genes are TRBV25-1 and TRBJ2-1; D unclear. The CDR3 length is 13 residues. Germline V gene sequence: CDR1 MGHDK, CDR2 SYGVNS. V was clipped by 4 bases and J by 6 bases, with 10 bases between them. The CDR3, as DNA: TGTGCCAGCAGTGTTTTCCCTTCCAATGAGCAGTTCTTC. It is translated as CASSVFPSNEQFF.

This chain links TRBV7-2 with TRBJ2-5, with unresolved D. The CDR3 covers 13 residues. Trimming shortened V by 3 bases and J by 5 bases, and 10 bases separated the two germline ends. Germline V gives CDR1 SGHTA, CDR2 FQGNSA. CDR3 sequence reads: CASSLIIAETQYF. The CDR3 bases are TGTGCCAGCAGCTTGATTATCGCGGAGACCCAGTACTTC.

The chain carries TRBV5-8 and TRBJ1-1, with 7 nucleotides matching TRBD1. Germline CDR1 is SGHTS and CDR2 is YDEGEE. The CDR3 sequence is 16 residues long. Unmatched junction bases numbered 8, after V lost 2 bases and J lost 1 base. In nucleotides, the CDR3 is TGTGCCAGCAGCTTTTTTGGGGGGACAGCGAACACTGAAGCTTTCTTT. Its protein product is CASSFFGGTANTEAFF.

V gene TRBV5-6 combines with J gene TRBJ2-7; maybe TRBD2 (6 bases). The CDR3 runs 16 residues. CDR1 is SGHDT and CDR2 is YYEEEE in the germline V gene. V was cut by 4 bases and J by 3 bases, with 20 bases left in between. The CDR3 spells CASSKFPGVRNYEQYF. CDR3 bases: TGTGCCAGCAGCAAATTCCCGGGGGTAAGGAACTACGAGCAGTACTTC. Together with reference TRBV5-6 and TRBJ2-7, the CDR3 gives the full variable domain: DAGVTQSPTHLIKTRGQQVTLRCSPKSGHDTVSWYQQALGQGPQFIFQYYEEEERQRGNFPDRFSGHQFPNYSSELNVNALLLGDSALYLCASSKFPGVRNYEQYFGPGTRLTVT.

This clone was observed once. V is TRBV30 and J is TRBJ2-1; D call uncertain. The length of the CDR3 is 11 residues. Germline V gives CDR1 GTSNPN, CDR2 SVGIG (reference sequence). The germline V and J ends were trimmed by 2 bases and 8 bases, with 7 bases remaining between them. The CDR3 bases are TGTGCCTGGAGTCCGGTCGATGAGCAGTTCTTC. Its translation: CAWSPVDEQFF.

The chain combines TRBV6-1 with TRBJ2-5; TRBD1 matches 7 bases. The V segment lost 5 bases and the J segment 2 bases; nucleotides outside the gene matches: 8. In germline, CDR1 is MNHNS, CDR2 SASEGT. This CDR3 contains 15 residues. The CDR3 sequence: CASSRDSGLQETQYF. The CDR3 DNA is TGTGCCAGCAGTAGGGACAGCGGACTTCAAGAGACCCAGTACTTC.

The chain has TRBV7-6 and TRBJ2-7; 10 bases fit TRBD2. With 5 bases clipped from V and 9 bases from J, the junction kept 10 bases outside the gene matches. The CDR3 loop spans 14 amino acids. Germline CDR1 SGHVS, CDR2 FNYEAQ. The CDR3 sequence: CASSASGTSAGQYF. CDR3 sequence (DNA): TGTGCCAGCAGCGCCTCCGGGACTAGCGCGGGGCAGTACTTC.

This chain joins TRBV30 and TRBJ2-5, with 8 bases aligning to TRBD2. Looked up from germline, CDR1 is GTSNPN and CDR2 is SVGIG (reference sequence). This CDR3 comprises 16 residues. Trimming took 0 bases from V and 2 from J; bases not matched to a gene: 8. CDR3 residues: CAWSVPAGVVQETQYF. The CDR3 coding sequence is TGTGCCTGGAGTGTACCAGCGGGGGTGGTTCAAGAGACCCAGTACTTC. Full variable domain (missing parts from reference TRBV30 and TRBJ2-5): SQTIHQWPATLVQPVGSPLSLECTVEGTSNPNLYWYRQAAGRGLQLLFYSVGIGQISSEVPQNLSASRPQDRQFILSSKKLLLSDSGFYLCAWSVPAGVVQETQYFGPGTRLLVL.

The V gene is TRBV5-1, the J gene TRBJ2-7; D might be TRBD1 (6 bases). The CDR3 sequence is 14 residues long. CDR1 and CDR2 from the germline V gene are SGHRS and YFSETQ. V was pared by 5 bases and J by 3 bases, with 15 bases between. CDR3: CASRYREDNYEQYF. Here the CDR3 DNA reads TGCGCCAGCAGGTACAGGGAAGACAACTACGAGCAGTACTTC.

The sample holds a few counts of this clone. The V call is TRBV30, the J call TRBJ1-1, with D uncertain. CDR3 size: 16 residues. From germline, CDR1 is GTSNPN and CDR2 SVGIG (reference sequence). V lost 3 bases and J lost 0, with 17 bases in between. As DNA, the CDR3 is TGTGCCTGGAGCCAAACTCCGGGGAACATGAACACTGAAGCTTTCTTT. Translation gives CAWSQTPGNMNTEAFF.

The V gene is TRBV6-5, the J gene TRBJ1-2; 9 bases are a match to TRBD1. The junction had 11 bases not matched to a gene; V was cut back by 7 bases and J by 5 bases. Germline V lookup: CDR1 MNHEY, CDR2 SVGAGI. This CDR3 is built from 15 residues. The CDR3 sequence is CASIGQGNLGYGYTF. The CDR3 bases are TGTGCCAGCATTGGACAGGGGAACCTTGGGTATGGCTACACCTTC.

J is TRBJ2-2 and V is TRBV7-9; D is ambiguous. The germline V and J ends were trimmed by 3 bases and 5 bases, with 7 bases remaining between them. This CDR3 has 13 amino acids. Germline CDR1 SEHNR, CDR2 FQNEAQ (reference sequence). The CDR3 nucleotides are TGTGCCAGCAGCTTCTTCGGGACCGGGGAGCTGTTTTTT. Translated, it gives CASSFFGTGELFF.

The gene calls are TRBV5-4 and TRBJ2-5; TRBD2 aligns across 9 bases. Germline CDR1 reads SGHNT; CDR2 reads YYREEE (reference sequence). The CDR3 covers 17 residues. V gave up 0 bases and J gave up 2 bases; unmatched junction bases: 8. The CDR3 region is CASSLEQAGGSQETQYF. The CDR3 nucleotides read TGTGCCAGCAGCTTGGAGCAAGCGGGGGGTTCACAAGAGACCCAGTACTTC.